This T cell receptor (beta chain) was recorded in a study of shared clonotypes between healthy human individuals. Across the study: Per donor, three plates held CD4 naive cells, three held CD4 memory, two held CD8 naive and one held CD8 memory.

Assay: immunoSEQ multiplex PCR; the TCRdb copy retains only in-frame clones and omits some. This sample yields about 2.1 million clones, of which around 95% are seen a single time; more than 1.5% belongs to the top ten. Trimming took 2 bases from V and 7 from J, leaving 18 bases between them. CDR3 size: 16 residues. CDR1 and CDR2 from the germline V gene are SGDLS and YYNGEE. Positively selected for CCR7, the CD45RO-negative cells used as naive CD8 cells excluded terminally differentiated effector memory CD45RA+ cells. All of the donors resided in Nashville, Tennessee, and each was a Caucasian adult.

The chain has TRBV9 and TRBJ2-2; D could derive from TRBD1 or TRBD2 (5 bases each). The sequence was collected from a man in his late teens or twenties in good health. Some clones in this sample may be carry-over from other donors' samples. The sample was naive CD8+ T cells from PBMCs. The CDR3 coding sequence is TGTGCCAGCAGCGTCCAAGGGACCAGAACAATCGGGGAGCTGTTTTTT. It translates to CASSVQGTRTIGELFF.